Shown below are 3 T cell receptor beta chains from a single sample sequenced in a study of blood T cell repertoires in COVID-19. The table came from immunoSEQ multiplex PCR; TCRdb's copy has only in-frame clones and leaves some out. The sample includes about 270,000 clones, roughly nine tenths of them seen just once. The sample was peripheral blood. The receptors shown here come from a woman in her 30s with COVID-19, enrolled during active disease.

This clone has only one observation. V usage is TRBV4-1 and J usage is TRBJ1-2; D might be TRBD1 (5 bases). Germline CDR1 MGHRA, CDR2 YSYEKL. This CDR3 spans 13 amino acids. Trimming took 3 bases from V and 8 from J, leaving 13 bases between them. This CDR3 is CASSHGGGTGYTF. Written as DNA, the CDR3 is TGCGCCAGCAGCCATGGGGGGGGGACCGGCTACACCTTC.

This chain uses TRBV11-1 with TRBJ2-7, with 8 bases identical to TRBD2. Trimming cost V 7 bases and J 3 bases; bases outside gene matches: 11. The CDR3 has 15 residues. The germline V gene encodes CDR1 SGHAT and CDR2 FQDESV (reference sequence). In DNA form, the CDR3 reads TGTGCCAGCACCCCCGGTGGCGGGGGGAACTACGAGCAGTACTTC. Residues: CASTPGGGGNYEQYF.

This chain links TRBV5-4 with TRBJ1-6, with D maybe TRBD1 (5 bases). The V and J ends lost 4 bases and 8 bases respectively, with 16 bases between them. Germline V lookup: CDR1 SGHNT, CDR2 YYREEE (reference sequence). The CDR3 extends over 15 amino acids. Written as DNA, the CDR3 is TGTGCCAGCAGCCGTTTCGACAGACCGTATTCACCCCTCCACTTT. The encoded protein is CASSRFDRPYSPLHF.